The text below deals with one TCR beta chain. This specimen includes other DNA sequences encoding the same CDR3. The data were taken from a study of blood T cell repertoires in COVID-19. V lost 3 bases, J lost 0 bases, and 8 bases lay in between. Germline V CDR1 and CDR2: LNHDA, SQIVND (reference sequence). This CDR3 is built from 14 residues. Produced via immunoSEQ multiplex PCR; TCRdb's table is partial and in-frame only. The data show 250,000 to 300,000 clones, with roughly nine tenths seen just once and approximately 12% held by the top ten. The chain recombines TRBV19 with TRBJ1-1; D is unresolved. This clonotype was sampled from a woman aged 30 to 39 with COVID-19, enrolled during active disease. The sequenced material came from peripheral blood. The CDR3 protein is CASSMGGMNTEAFF. CDR3 sequence (DNA): TGTGCCAGTAGTATGGGAGGGATGAACACTGAAGCTTTCTTT.